This T cell receptor (beta chain) was recovered during a study of blood T cell repertoires in COVID-19 (dated by TCRdb to about 2020). Notes on the research overall: The collaborator samples originated in the United States, Italy and Spain and spanned the acute and convalescent phases of COVID-19. The repertoires were made available in a free public database intended to serve as a resource for research on the immune response to SARS-CoV-2. Where HLA class I and class II types were available, the types were taken from metadata supplied by the sample provider, not from assay-based typing. The material from the prospective study consisted of cDNA or gDNA derived from T cells, B-cell-depleted T cells, or PBMCs. Deeply sampled blood TCRbeta repertoires from subjects exposed to, actively infected with, or recovered from COVID-19 were included in the dataset. Samples were obtained from the ongoing ImmuneRACE study (first 160 participants) and from some 1,300 subjects provided by 6 global collaborators. Sample metadata almost always included a de-identified subject ID, COVID-19 status, age in years and sex.

From cysteine to phenylalanine, the CDR3 is 16 amino acids long. Only the CDR3 portion is preserved as DNA: 48 bases, with reading frame beginning at the first base. V loses 4 bases at its end and J loses 10 bases; junction bases beyond the gene matches: 11. CDR1 and CDR2 (SGHRS, YFSETQ) derive from the germline V gene. In Seattle, one collaborating source enrolled patients while the infection was active and tracked those patients longitudinally over the course of disease. Whole blood was collected in K2EDTA tubes by collaborating institutions according to the institutions' own protocols. Collaborator samples were shipped for TCRbeta analysis as frozen whole blood, isolated PBMCs, or DNA extracted from either sample type. As regards this clone: This receptor's antigen is unknown. The sample holds no much larger clone one base away, and base qualities are not on file.

TCRbeta CDR3 regions were amplified from genomic DNA using the immunoSEQ Assay, a bias-controlled multiplex PCR. Per the source publication's procedure: Within the assay, amplification of reference gene primers was used to estimate how many nucleated cells each sample contained. To quantify the absolute abundance of each unique TCRbeta CDR3 rearrangement, sequence reads were collapsed and filtered. For each sample, productive Simpson clonality was calculated by taking the square root of Simpson's diversity index across productive rearrangements. What TCRdb holds here is the immuneACCESS table cut down to in-frame rearrangements. Part of the clones is not present; checked against another copy, under half of the missing clones reflect an unresolved V gene, and the others are unexplained. The V and J calls and clone size were taken over from that table, and D and trimming were inferred from the DNA. This sample gives about 310,000 clones in total; about nine tenths of them show up just once. The ten largest clones represent less than 3% of the sample.

Overall study results and their limits: Clinical and demographic metadata were provided uncurated, with the amount varying by source and participant.

Material: peripheral blood. The origin of this receptor is a woman aged 25 to 39 with COVID-19, enrolled during active disease. The V and J segments used are TRBV5-1 and TRBJ1-6; 10 nucleotides in the junction match TRBD1. Here the CDR3 is given as CASSPLQDRGVSPLHF. The base sequence is TGCGCCAGCAGCCCTCTACAGGACAGGGGGGTCTCACCCCTCCACTTT.